Below, 29 T cell receptor beta chains from the same sample are listed, as sequenced in a study of blood T cell repertoires in COVID-19. TCRdb's table, derived via immunoSEQ multiplex PCR, lists solely in-frame clones and lacks some. The repertoire includes around 330,000 clones, roughly 88% of them detected once, and under 4.5% sits in the top ten. Sequencing input: peripheral blood. Receptor source: a woman in her forties or fifties with active or convalescent COVID-19.

V is TRBV4-1 and J is TRBJ2-1; no reliable D call. Germline V gene sequence: CDR1 MGHRA, CDR2 YSYEKL. This CDR3 spans 17 amino acids. Trimming stripped 0 bases from V and 0 bases from J, with 12 bases between. The CDR3 DNA sequence: TGCGCCAGCAGCCAAGAAGAGAGCTATAGCTCCTACAATGAGCAGTTCTTC. It specifies CASSQEESYSSYNEQFF.

The rearrangement uses TRBV5-1 and TRBJ1-1; D is perhaps TRBD1 (6 bases). Trimming shortened V by 4 bases and J by 5 bases, and 18 bases separated the two germline ends. Per the germline V gene, CDR1 is SGHRS and CDR2 is YFSETQ. The CDR3 consists of 15 residues. The CDR3 nucleotides read TGCGCCAGCAGCATCCCTAACCCAGGGGAAACTGAAGCTTTCTTT. Encoded protein: CASSIPNPGETEAFF. The entire variable domain, with the rest obtained from reference TRBV5-1 and TRBJ1-1, is as follows: KAGVTQTPRYLIKTRGQQVTLSCSPISGHRSVSWYQQTPGQGLQFLFEYFSETQRNKGNFPGRFSGRQFSNSRSEMNVSTLELGDSALYLCASSIPNPGETEAFFGQGTRLTVV.

The CDR3 loop is CAISELGEGTEAFF. CDR3 nucleotides: TGTGCCATCAGTGAACTGGGGGAGGGCACTGAAGCTTTCTTT. The genes are TRBV10-3 and TRBJ1-1; the D gene is possibly TRBD1 (5 bases). V lost 3 bases to trimming and J lost 4 bases, with 12 bases between them. CDR1 and CDR2 (germline): ENHRY, SYGVKD. The CDR3 runs 14 residues.

V and J are TRBV7-9 and TRBJ1-4; no reliable D call. The CDR3 consists of 15 residues. From germline, CDR1 is SEHNR and CDR2 FQNEAQ (reference sequence). The V end was cut by 4 bases, the J end by 4 bases, with 13 bases between. This CDR3 is CASSSWTAGNEKLFF. The CDR3 DNA sequence: TGTGCCAGCAGCTCATGGACTGCCGGTAATGAAAAACTGTTTTTT.

The rearrangement uses TRBV2 and TRBJ2-7; TRBD2 aligns across 8 bases. The CDR3 sequence is 13 residues long. After removal of 7 bases from V and 2 bases from J, the junction contained 4 bases not matched to a gene. Germline V gene sequence: CDR1 SNHLY, CDR2 FYNNEI. The CDR3 sequence is CASKRELAYEQYF. The CDR3 DNA follows: TGTGCCAGCAAGCGGGAGTTAGCCTACGAGCAGTACTTC. Based on the CDR3 plus reference TRBV2 and TRBJ2-7, the full variable domain is EPEVTQTPSHQVTQMGQEVILRCVPISNHLYFYWYRQILGQKVEFLVSFYNNEISEKSEIFDDQFSVERPDGSNFTLKIRSTKLEDSAMYFCASKRELAYEQYFGPGTRLTVT.

The genes are TRBV11-3 and TRBJ2-2, with 9 nucleotides matching TRBD2. This CDR3 is 16 amino acids long. Germline values: CDR1 SGHNT, CDR2 YENEEA. V lost 2 bases and J lost 4; bases outside the gene matches: 5. The CDR3 spells CASSLHGGRGTGELFF. The CDR3 DNA is TGTGCCAGCAGCTTACACGGCGGGAGGGGCACCGGGGAGCTGTTTTTT.

Here the CDR3 reads CAIRTANGGTEAFF. As DNA, the CDR3 is TGTGCCATCAGGACAGCTAACGGGGGCACTGAAGCTTTCTTT. The chain links TRBV10-3 to TRBJ1-1, with a possible D match to TRBD1 (5 bases). The ends were cut back, 6 bases at V and 4 bases at J, with 15 bases in the middle. Germline loops: CDR1 ENHRY, CDR2 SYGVKD. CDR3 size: 14 residues.

The chain joins TRBV6-5 to TRBJ1-6; D possibly corresponds to TRBD1 (6 bases). The CDR3 is made up of 15 amino acids. V lost 0 bases to trimming and J lost 4 bases, with 7 bases between them. Per germline, CDR1 MNHEY and CDR2 SVGAGI. Here the CDR3 DNA reads TGTGCCAGCAGTTACTCCACAGGGTATAATTCACCCCTCCACTTT. Protein sequence: CASSYSTGYNSPLHF.

The rearrangement joins TRBV10-3 to TRBJ1-2; D is perhaps TRBD1 (6 bases). The CDR3 totals 15 residues. V lost 5 bases and J 5 bases, leaving 18 bases between the germline ends. The germline CDR1 and CDR2 sequences are ENHRY and SYGVKD. CDR3 loop: CAISFTGSTGYGYTF. The CDR3 DNA reads TGTGCCATCAGTTTTACAGGGTCGACGGGGTATGGCTACACCTTC.

This clone was seen only a few times. This chain connects TRBV7-3 to TRBJ2-1; TRBD2 matches 14 bases. The CDR3 is 16 amino acids. J lost 7 bases, V lost 5 bases, and 7 bases had no gene match. The germline V gene encodes CDR1 SGHTA and CDR2 FQGTGA. In DNA form, the CDR3 reads TGTGCCAGCAGCCTCCGACTAGCGGGGGGGCAGAATGAGCAGTTCTTC. Translating it yields CASSLRLAGGQNEQFF.

This clone was recorded a few times. V is TRBV5-1 and J is TRBJ1-1; D is uncertain. Trimming took off 4 bases at V and 0 bases at J, with 10 bases between the two ends. Germline V gene sequence: CDR1 SGHRS, CDR2 YFSETQ. The CDR3 runs to 14 residues. The CDR3 sequence is CASSPRSMNTEAFF. CDR3 DNA: TGCGCCAGCAGCCCGAGGTCTATGAACACTGAAGCTTTCTTT.

The chain has TRBV19 and TRBJ1-1; D remains unclear. The CDR3 contains 15 residues. V was shortened by 5 bases and J by 5 bases, with 18 bases between the two germline ends. Germline CDR1 LNHDA, CDR2 SQIVND (reference sequence). For the CDR3, the DNA is TGTGCCAGTAGTTCTTTATCAGGACTGGGGACTGAAGCTTTCTTT. It specifies CASSSLSGLGTEAFF. Combining the CDR3 with reference TRBV19 and TRBJ1-1 gives the whole variable domain DGGITQSPKYLFRKEGQNVTLSCEQNLNHDAMYWYRQDPGQGLRLIYYSQIVNDFQKGDIAEGYSVSREKKESFPLTVTSAQKNPTAFYLCASSSLSGLGTEAFFGQGTRLTVV.

In its sample, this clone was seen once. The chain couples TRBV2 to TRBJ1-1; TRBD1 aligns across 12 bases. Unmatched junction bases numbered 4, after V lost 6 bases and J lost 5 bases. CDR1 SNHLY and CDR2 FYNNEI come from the germline V gene. The CDR3 consists of 14 residues. The CDR3 nucleotides read TGTGCCAGCAGAGGGACAGGGGGCGGGACTGAAGCTTTCTTT. Its protein is CASRGTGGGTEAFF. The whole variable domain, remainder taken from reference TRBV2 and TRBJ1-1, is EPEVTQTPSHQVTQMGQEVILRCVPISNHLYFYWYRQILGQKVEFLVSFYNNEISEKSEIFDDQFSVERPDGSNFTLKIRSTKLEDSAMYFCASRGTGGGTEAFFGQGTRLTVV.

The rearrangement joins TRBV3-1 (or the pseudogene TRBV3-2) to TRBJ2-3; 7 positions agree with TRBD2. V dropped 4 bases and J dropped 4; count of bases not matched to a gene: 5. CDR1 and CDR2 (germline): LGHDT, YNNKEL (reference sequence). The length of the CDR3 is 14 residues. CDR3 sequence reads: CASSRLAGADTQYF. The DNA for the CDR3 is TGTGCCAGCAGCCGACTAGCTGGGGCAGATACGCAGTATTTT.

The V and J genes are TRBV3-1 (or the pseudogene TRBV3-2) and TRBJ2-7; 7 bases are shared with TRBD2. The CDR3 is 13 residues long. CDR1 LGHDT and CDR2 YNNKEL come from the germline V gene (reference sequence). Trimming took 2 bases from V and 5 from J; bases not matched to a gene: 3. The CDR3 bases are TGTGCCAGCAGCCAATGGGAGGGAAACGAGCAGTACTTC. This codes for CASSQWEGNEQYF.

The chain carries TRBV7-2 and TRBJ1-2; TRBD1 might be the D (5 bases). V lost 6 bases to trimming and J lost 4 bases, with 12 bases between them. From germline, CDR1 is SGHTA and CDR2 FQGNSA. The CDR3 contains 13 residues. CDR3 nucleotides: TGTGCCAGCAGTTCCAGGGCGGTCTATGGCTACACCTTC. Its translation: CASSSRAVYGYTF.

This clone was detected a few times. The V call is TRBV19, the J call TRBJ1-2; D is uncertain. The CDR3 is 15 residues long. From germline, CDR1 is LNHDA and CDR2 SQIVND (reference sequence). V shed 4 bases and J shed 7 bases, with 19 bases lying between them. The chain's CDR3 is CASSRAKQLFGGYTF. CDR3 nucleotides: TGTGCCAGTAGTAGAGCAAAACAACTATTCGGTGGCTACACCTTC.

This clone has just one count. The chain couples TRBV6-5 to TRBJ2-6; D is unclear. Germline V gene lookup returns CDR1 MNHEY and CDR2 SVGAGI. V was clipped by 11 bases and J by 2 bases, with 13 bases between them. The CDR3 runs to 14 residues. This chain's CDR3 is CAARRGTGANVLTF. In DNA, the CDR3 is TGTGCCGCTCGACGAGGAACTGGGGCCAACGTCCTGACTTTC.

This clone was seen a single time. This CDR3 is CASSFRGYEQYF. CDR3 bases: TGTGCCAGCAGCTTCCGGGGCTACGAGCAGTACTTC. The chain couples TRBV5-4 to TRBJ2-7; perhaps TRBD2 as D (5 bases). Germline CDR1 SGHNT, CDR2 YYREEE (reference sequence). The CDR3 spans 12 residues. V was shortened by 2 bases and J by 3 bases, with 6 bases between the two germline ends.

V gene TRBV7-9 combines with J gene TRBJ2-3; 10 bases align to TRBD1. With 4 bases clipped from V and 0 bases from J, the junction kept 7 bases outside the gene matches. The CDR3 covers 17 residues. The germline V gene encodes CDR1 SEHNR and CDR2 FQNEAQ (reference sequence). For the CDR3, the DNA is TGTGCCAGCAGCTCTACCGGGACAGGGGCTAGCACAGATACGCAGTATTTT. As protein: CASSSTGTGASTDTQYF.

This clone was recorded a few times. The chain employs TRBV14 and TRBJ2-4, with 11 bases fitting TRBD1. CDR1 and CDR2 (germline): SGHDN, FVKESK. V lost 3 bases, J lost 8 bases, and 6 bases stayed unmatched. The CDR3 extends over 15 amino acids. The CDR3 region is CASSQGGQGAYIQYF. CDR3 DNA sequence: TGTGCCAGCAGCCAGGGTGGACAGGGGGCGTACATTCAGTACTTC. Combining the CDR3 with reference TRBV14 and TRBJ2-4 gives the whole variable domain EAGVTQFPSHSVIEKGQTVTLRCDPISGHDNLYWYRRVMGKEIKFLLHFVKESKQDESGMPNNRFLAERTGGTYSTLKVQPAELEDSGVYFCASSQGGQGAYIQYFGAGTRLSVL.

The chain is built from TRBV5-1 and TRBJ2-7, with 11 bases lining up with TRBD1. CDR3 length: 16 amino acids. The trim removed 3 bases at V and 1 base at J, leaving 6 bases unmatched. CDR1 SGHRS and CDR2 YFSETQ come from the germline V gene. Written as DNA, the CDR3 is TGCGCCAGCAGCTGGACAGGGGGCGCTGGTTCCTACGAGCAGTACTTC. Translated, it gives CASSWTGGAGSYEQYF.

The chain links TRBV29-1 to TRBJ1-2; D unresolved. This CDR3 has 11 amino acids. V was shortened by 5 bases and J by 6 bases, with 10 bases between the two germline ends. The germline CDR1 and CDR2 sequences are SQVTM and ANQGSEA. CDR3 in amino acids: CSVTQRDGYTF. CDR3 coding DNA: TGCAGCGTTACCCAGCGGGATGGCTACACCTTC.

This sequence joins TRBV28 and TRBJ1-6; tentative D call: TRBD1 (5 bases). Germline V gives CDR1 MDHEN, CDR2 SYDVKM. The V end was cut by 2 bases, the J end by 6 bases, with 8 bases between. The CDR3 sequence is 14 residues long. The CDR3 protein is CASSLGGVNSPLHF. In DNA form, the CDR3 reads TGTGCCAGCAGTTTAGGGGGGGTTAATTCACCCCTCCACTTT.

This clone was observed a handful of times. The V and J genes are TRBV27 and TRBJ2-7; D might be TRBD1 (5 bases). This CDR3 comprises 14 residues. V dropped 1 base and J dropped 2 bases, with 9 bases sitting between them. Looked up from germline, CDR1 is MNHEY and CDR2 is SMNVEV (reference sequence). The DNA for the CDR3 is TGTGCCAGCAGTTTATTGACAGAACCCTACGAGCAGTACTTC. Its translation is CASSLLTEPYEQYF.

The gene calls are TRBV3-1 (or the pseudogene TRBV3-2) and TRBJ2-1; 8 bases match TRBD1. CDR1 LGHDT and CDR2 YNNKEL come from the germline V gene (reference sequence). CDR3 length: 16 amino acids. With 4 bases clipped from V and 5 bases from J, the junction kept 10 bases outside the gene matches. The CDR3: CASSRLGTGTHNEQFF. CDR3 nucleotides: TGTGCCAGCAGCCGCCTCGGGACAGGTACCCACAATGAGCAGTTCTTC.

V and J are TRBV7-9 and TRBJ1-1; TRBD1 agrees at 9 bases. The germline gives CDR1 SEHNR, CDR2 FQNEAQ (reference sequence). V shed 1 base and J 5 bases; nucleotides not matched to a gene: 5. There are 15 residues in the CDR3. The CDR3 sequence: CASSLEGQGRTEAFF. CDR3 coding DNA: TGTGCCAGCAGCTTAGAGGGACAGGGTCGGACTGAAGCTTTCTTT.

This clone was seen only once. The chain couples TRBV18 to TRBJ2-7, with 7 positions matching TRBD2. The junction had 12 bases not matched to a gene; V was cut back by 3 bases and J by 4 bases. The CDR3 has 16 amino acids. Germline loops: CDR1 KGHSH, CDR2 LQKENI. The CDR3, as DNA: TGTGCCAGCTCACCCGGGTGGGCGGGAGAGGCATACGAGCAGTACTTC. Its protein is CASSPGWAGEAYEQYF.

This chain joins TRBV20-1 and TRBJ1-2; D is possibly TRBD1 (6 bases). Germline CDR1 is DFQATT and CDR2 is SNEGSKA (reference sequence). The ends were cut back, 7 bases at V and 8 bases at J, with 14 bases in the middle. The CDR3 extends over 11 amino acids. The chain's CDR3 is CSGAGADGYTF. The CDR3 bases are TGCAGTGGGGCGGGGGCTGACGGCTACACCTTC.